This T cell receptor beta chain was documented in a study of blood T cell repertoires in COVID-19. About the study: Specimens from acute and convalescent COVID-19 originated in the United States, Italy and Spain. From T cells, B-cell-depleted T cells, or PBMCs came the material, which was cDNA or gDNA.

Per the study methods: How many nucleated cells were present was estimated from reference gene primer amplification. The data were produced by immunoSEQ multiplex PCR, yet TCRdb's version contains in-frame clones alone and is incomplete. From that table come the V and J calls and clone size; the DNA was used to work out D and trimming. This table has approximately 300,000 clones, 83% appearing once. Trimming took off 0 bases at V and 4 bases at J, with 12 bases between the two ends. Germline lookup yields CDR1 SGHDN and CDR2 FVKESK. CDR3 size: 15 residues. Sequencing was performed on peripheral blood. The chain couples TRBV14 to TRBJ1-1; D perhaps matches TRBD1 (6 bases). The sequence came from a woman between 45 and 65 years old with acute or convalescent COVID-19. In DNA form, the CDR3 reads TGTGCCAGCAGCCAAGAAATTACAGGGTCCACTGAAGCTTTCTTT. Translated: CASSQEITGSTEAFF. Looking up the rest from reference TRBV14 and TRBJ1-1 gives the full variable domain: EAGVTQFPSHSVIEKGQTVTLRCDPISGHDNLYWYRRVMGKEIKFLLHFVKESKQDESGMPNNRFLAERTGGTYSTLKVQPAELEDSGVYFCASSQEITGSTEAFFGQGTRLTVV.